This is a list of T cell receptor beta chains from one sample in a study of post-analysis software for immune sequencing data. TCRdb passed the PCR reads through MiXCR, listing each CDR3 protein once. The sample records roughly 600,000 distinct CDR3 sequences, around 40% being singletons. Specimen: blood. These receptors came from a girl aged 10 to 17 with multiple sclerosis. Both conserved end residues are part of each CDR3. The order of the fields is V gene, CDR3 protein.

>TRBV12-3/TRBV12-4
CASTSGEQFF
>TRBV11-2
CASSYRGRDSPLHF
>TRBV4-1
CASSQLGLRNTEAFF
>TRBV24-1
CATSAVTGSHYTF
>TRBV10-3
CAISETSQETQYF
>TRBV12-3/TRBV12-4
CASTTGSDEQFF
>TRBV6-5
CASSQDRPTDTQYF
>TRBV11-2
CASSSSLAGGVYEQYF
>TRBV12-3/TRBV12-4
CASSLGGSGGHAETQYF
>TRBV30
CAWSRDSRRAANVLTF
>TRBV10-2
CASTQGGGREQYF
>TRBV13
CASSFRDRERGYTF
>TRBV5-1
CASSLGRETGTQYF
>TRBV20-1
CSARGFRPPYEQYF
>TRBV16
CASSQGLLEQYF
>TRBV20-1
CSARRHNSGTLNTGELFF
>TRBV7-2
CASSLELQDTQYF
>TRBV12-3/TRBV12-4
CASSPSGTGDEKPFF
>TRBV9
CASSTASGGANEQFF
>TRBV12-3/TRBV12-4
CASSPGFGGEQYF
>TRBV20-1
CSARDGLAGRSSYNEQFF
>TRBV28
CASSSPVGGTDTQYF
>TRBV4-1
CASSQAGLRGRGLEETQYF
>TRBV7-3
CASSLQTTDTQYF
>TRBV29-1
CSVGRDGTDTQYF
>TRBV10-3
CAAAGMADTQYF